The sequence of this TCR beta chain was determined in a study of chemoradiotherapy in HPV16-positive cancers. Samples were taken several times over chemoradiotherapy. In the case of this clone: Its target is not known.

Study-level points and caveats: Non-HPV-specific T cells did not expand in tumors during treatment, whereas candidate HPV-specific clones and E7-related motifs did. HPV-specific T cells were functionally defined from only a couple of HPV16-positive patients. In HPV16-positive patients, HPV-responsive T-cell expansion tracked better recurrence-free survival.

V gave up 3 bases and J gave up 4 bases, with 11 bases separating them. Germline-derived CDR1 and CDR2 are SGDLS and YYNGEE. This CDR3 spans 14 amino acids. Measured with immunoSEQ multiplex PCR; TCRdb has only the in-frame clones, and not every one. The table has 6,000 or so clones, about four fifths seen once. Sample collection occurred from a patient who underwent chemoradiotherapy. This TCR was sampled from a human donor with HPV-associated anogenital cancer. V and J are TRBV9 and TRBJ2-1; D is ambiguous. CDR3 sequence: CASSGWLGYNEQFF. Written as DNA, the CDR3 is TGTGCCAGCAGCGGCTGGCTAGGGTACAATGAGCAGTTCTTC.